The source of this TCR beta chain is a study of T-cell reconstitution after alpha-beta-depleted transplantation in children. Preparation of the TCRbeta library used unique molecular identifiers. TCRdb processed the PCR reads anew with MiXCR; each CDR3 protein has one entry. The sample includes some 840,000 distinct CDR3 sequences, 16% of them seen just once. This clonotype was detected only a few times. The sample here was PBMCs, mostly from graft donor cells, taken 360 days after TCRalphabeta/CD19-depleted stem cell transplant. The TCR sequence derives from a male patient younger than 18 who had a stem cell transplant for acute lymphoblastic leukemia, so the T cells may come from the graft donor.

The CDR3 DNA sequence: TGCAGCGTTAGACCGACAGGGTACGGCTACGAGCAGTACTTC. This encodes CSVRPTGYGYEQYF. This rearrangement joins TRBV29-1 to TRBJ2-7, with 7 positions matching TRBD1. Germline V gene sequence: CDR1 SQVTM, CDR2 ANQGSEA. The V segment lost 5 bases and the J segment 3 bases; nucleotides outside the gene matches: 10. The CDR3 totals 14 residues.